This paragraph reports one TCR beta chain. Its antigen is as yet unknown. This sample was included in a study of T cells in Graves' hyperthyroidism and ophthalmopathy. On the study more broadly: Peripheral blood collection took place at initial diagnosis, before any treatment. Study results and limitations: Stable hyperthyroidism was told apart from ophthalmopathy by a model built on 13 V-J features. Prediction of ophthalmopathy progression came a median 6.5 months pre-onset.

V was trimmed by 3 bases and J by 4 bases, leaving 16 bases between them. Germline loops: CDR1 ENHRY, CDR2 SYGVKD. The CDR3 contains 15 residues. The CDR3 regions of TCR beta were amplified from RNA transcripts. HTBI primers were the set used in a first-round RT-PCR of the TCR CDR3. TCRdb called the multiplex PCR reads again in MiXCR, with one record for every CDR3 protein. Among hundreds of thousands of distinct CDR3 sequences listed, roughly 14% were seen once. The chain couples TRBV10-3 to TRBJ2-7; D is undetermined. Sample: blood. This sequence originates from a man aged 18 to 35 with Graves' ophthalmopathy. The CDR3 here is CAISDELTGFYEQYF. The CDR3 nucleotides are TGTGCCATCAGTGATGAGCTCACCGGTTTTTACGAGCAGTACTTC.